Listed below are T cell receptor beta chains from one sample, sequenced in a study of spatial heterogeneity in lung cancer. Each CDR3 protein gets one entry after TCRdb re-called the 5' RACE reads with MiXCR. Among approximately 40,000 distinct CDR3 sequences, around 5.5% were seen once, and the ten largest hold roughly 26%. The specimen was PBMCs, collected at surgery. Every receptor here comes from a female donor with early-stage non-small cell lung cancer. Both conserved end residues are part of each CDR3. The D gene is left open where the match is weak. Clone size appears in some rows only: once, few, many, or a class for an expanded clone.

J gene	V gene	clone size	D gene	CDR3 protein	CDR3 DNA
TRBJ1-2	TRBV12-3/TRBV12-4	few	-	CASLILGGEDYGYTF	TGTGCCAGCTTGATTTTGGGGGGCGAGGACTATGGCTACACCTTC
TRBJ2-1	TRBV20-1	many	-	CSANLGGNDEQFF	TGCAGTGCTAATCTGGGGGGAAACGATGAGCAGTTCTTC
TRBJ1-2	TRBV7-9	few	-	CASSLGSGWAYGYTF	TGTGCCAGCAGCTTGGGCTCAGGGTGGGCCTATGGCTACACCTTC
TRBJ2-1	TRBV7-7	many	-	CASSPGHLLDSEQFF	TGTGCTAGCAGCCCGGGACATCTCCTCGACAGTGAGCAGTTCTTC
TRBJ1-3	TRBV5-1	-	TRBD1	CASSLEQGESGNTIYF	TGCGCCAGCAGCTTGGAGCAGGGGGAGTCTGGAAACACCATATATTTT
TRBJ1-2	TRBV25-1	medium-sized	-	CASSPGYGYGYTF	TGTGCCAGCTCCCCGGGTTATGGCTATGGCTACACCTTC
TRBJ2-6	TRBV6-1	few	-	CASSRLVSGANVLTF	TGTGCCAGCAGCCGCCTCGTCTCTGGGGCCAACGTCCTGACTTTC
TRBJ2-7	TRBV7-9	many	TRBD1	CASSFGQGDYYEQYF	TGTGCCAGCAGCTTTGGACAGGGAGATTACTACGAGCAGTACTTC
TRBJ1-6	TRBV12-3/TRBV12-4	many	-	CASSPGTPNSPLHF	TGTGCCAGCAGTCCGGGGACGCCAAATTCACCCCTCCACTTT
TRBJ2-5	TRBV7-8	few	-	CASSSRGGTLQETQYF	TGTGCCAGCAGCTCACGGGGTGGGACCCTTCAAGAGACCCAGTACTTC
TRBJ2-4	TRBV2	many	-	CASSESGGTNIQYF	TGTGCCAGCAGTGAATCTGGCGGTACAAACATTCAGTACTTC
TRBJ2-7	TRBV20-1	-	-	CSAYHKGGFEQYF	TGCAGTGCTTATCACAAGGGAGGATTCGAGCAGTACTTC
TRBJ1-4	TRBV6-6	many	TRBD1	CASSSDDRATNEKLFF	TGTGCCAGCAGCTCGGACGACAGGGCTACTAATGAAAAACTGTTTTTT
TRBJ2-3	TRBV12-5	many	TRBD2	CASGLGLAGGRPLGDTQYF	TGTGCTAGTGGTTTGGGCCTAGCGGGGGGGCGACCCCTCGGGGATACGCAGTATTTT
TRBJ2-4	TRBV2	many	-	CASARDPGNIQYF	TGTGCCAGCGCGAGGGATCCCGGAAACATTCAGTACTTC
TRBJ2-5	TRBV4-1	many	-	CASSQDLGTQYF	TGCGCCAGCAGCCAAGACCTAGGGACCCAGTACTTC
TRBJ2-6	TRBV5-1	many	-	CASSLGNSGANVLTF	TGCGCCAGCAGCTTGGGAAACTCTGGGGCCAACGTCCTGACTTTC
TRBJ1-4	TRBV28	many	-	CASRPTLDRLFF	TGTGCCAGCAGACCAACCCTCGACAGGCTGTTTTTT
TRBJ2-1	TRBV27	many	-	CASSTTGPWDEQFF	TGTGCCAGCAGTACTACCGGACCTTGGGATGAGCAGTTCTTC
TRBJ2-5	TRBV5-6	few	TRBD2	CASSLVGRAQETQYF	TGTGCCAGCAGCTTGGTAGGGAGGGCACAAGAGACCCAGTACTTC
TRBJ1-1	TRBV20-1	many	-	CSARDHGGLHPEAFF	TGCAGTGCTAGAGATCATGGGGGGCTGCACCCTGAAGCTTTCTTT
TRBJ1-6	TRBV27	many	TRBD1	CASSRGRGPDSPLHF	TGTGCCAGCAGCCGGGGAAGGGGGCCGGATTCACCCCTCCACTTT
TRBJ2-3	TRBV6-2/TRBV6-3	many	TRBD1	CASSSHFLGQGGTDTQYF	TGTGCCAGCAGTTCCCACTTTTTAGGACAGGGCGGCACAGATACGCAGTATTTT
TRBJ2-2	TRBV5-1	many	-	CASSLGEPGELFF	TGCGCCAGCAGCTTGGGCGAGCCCGGGGAGCTGTTTTTT
TRBJ1-1	TRBV7-8	many	-	CASSLGMWGANTEAFF	TGTGCCAGCAGCTTAGGGATGTGGGGAGCGAACACTGAAGCTTTCTTT
TRBJ2-3	TRBV19	many	TRBD2	CASSIHGLAGGRDTQYF	TGTGCCAGTAGTATCCACGGACTAGCGGGGGGACGAGATACGCAGTATTTT
TRBJ1-1	TRBV10-1	-	TRBD1	CASGTENTEAFF	TGCGCCAGCGGGACAGAGAACACTGAAGCTTTCTTT
TRBJ2-7	TRBV4-3	many	-	CASSQDLVSSYEQYF	TGCGCCAGCAGCCAAGATCTAGTGAGCTCCTACGAGCAGTACTTC
TRBJ2-5	TRBV29-1	many	-	CSVEEGGGETQYF	TGCAGCGTTGAGGAGGGGGGTGGGGAGACCCAGTACTTC
TRBJ2-5	TRBV29-1	few	TRBD2	CSVVTSAKTQYF	TGCAGCGTTGTAACTAGCGCGAAGACCCAGTACTTC
TRBJ2-2	TRBV18	few	-	CASSPTPGTLNTGELFF	TGTGCCAGCTCACCAACTCCCGGGACTCTGAACACCGGGGAGCTGTTTTTT
TRBJ1-6	TRBV11-2	many	-	CASSSTYSPLHF	TGTGCCAGCAGCTCCACATATTCACCCCTCCACTTT
TRBJ2-2	TRBV2	many	-	CASSEAATGELFF	TGTGCCAGCAGTGAAGCTGCCACCGGGGAGCTGTTTTTT
TRBJ1-4	TRBV7-9	medium-sized	-	CASSISPATYNEKLFF	TGTGCCAGCAGCATCAGCCCAGCAACTTATAATGAAAAACTGTTTTTT
TRBJ2-1	TRBV10-3	-	TRBD2	CAISAGGGAYNEQFF	TGTGCCATCAGTGCGGGCGGGGGGGCCTACAATGAGCAGTTCTTC
TRBJ2-3	TRBV7-9	-	-	CASSLDPGAADTQYF	TGTGCCAGCAGCCTCGACCCGGGAGCAGCAGATACGCAGTATTTT
TRBJ2-7	TRBV28	many	TRBD1	CASSSRQGYEQYF	TGTGCCAGCAGTTCTAGACAGGGCTACGAGCAGTACTTC
TRBJ1-1	TRBV5-1	many	-	CASSPWENTEAFF	TGCGCCAGCAGCCCCTGGGAGAACACTGAAGCTTTCTTT
TRBJ1-4	TRBV7-2	-	TRBD1	CASRDATGGQREKLFF	TGTGCCAGCAGGGATGCGACAGGGGGCCAACGGGAAAAACTGTTTTTT
TRBJ1-2	TRBV6-1	many	-	CASSPLGAIGYTF	TGTGCCAGCAGTCCCCTCGGCGCTATTGGCTACACCTTC
TRBJ2-5	TRBV2	many	-	CASSEARTGTETQYF	TGTGCCAGCAGTGAAGCCCGTACAGGGACAGAGACCCAGTACTTC
TRBJ1-6	TRBV2	many	TRBD1	CASCRDRGSPLHF	TGTGCCAGCTGCCGGGACAGGGGTTCACCCCTCCACTTT